The T cell receptor beta chain described here comes from a study of control samples from healthy donors and cancer patients. With respect to this clone: Sequence at one end of the junction differs from germline and may be a read error.

The CDR3 has 17 amino acids. Germline V gene data show CDR1 as SSHAT and CDR2 as FNYEAQ (reference sequence). The table came from immunoSEQ multiplex PCR; TCRdb's copy has only in-frame clones and leaves some out. The data show a few hundred thousand clones, about nine tenths seen once. The chain recombines TRBV7-7 with TRBJ2-5, with TRBD2 identical over 11 bases. The sequenced material came from PBMCs. The sequence came from a man between 40 and 49 years old with head and neck cancer. CDR3 in DNA: TGTGCTAGCAGCTTAGGCCCTAGCGGGGGGCCACAAGAGACCCAGTACTTC. It encodes CASSLGPSGGPQETQYF. Complete variable domain (other parts from reference TRBV7-7 and TRBJ2-5): GAGVSQSPRYKVTKRGQDVTLRCDPISSHATLYWYQQALGQGPEFLTYFNYEAQPDKSGLPSDRFSAERPEGSISTLTIQRTEQRDSAMYRCASSLGPSGGPQETQYFGPGTRLLVL.